These T cell receptor beta chains were read from a single sample in a study of T-cell reconstitution after alpha-beta-depleted transplantation in children. TCRdb itself ran the PCR reads through MiXCR, one entry per CDR3 protein. The repertoire holds about 600,000 distinct CDR3 sequences, with under 12% as singletons. Sequences were derived from PBMCs from the stem cell graft donor, sampled from the stem cell graft. These receptors all stem from a human donor who donated a stem cell graft to a child with acute myeloid leukemia. The CDR3 runs from the conserved cysteine through the conserved F or W. Fields, in order: J gene, V gene, D gene, clone size, CDR3 protein. A D gene is named only where the DNA matches it firmly. Clone size is not always given. Where it is, it says once, few, many or a class for expanded clones.

J: TRBJ1-2
V: TRBV29-1
D: -
size: -
CDR3: CSVEDPLGYTF

J: TRBJ2-1
V: TRBV6-2/TRBV6-3
D: -
size: many
CDR3: CASRGGTAFYNEQFF

J: TRBJ2-1
V: TRBV4-2
D: TRBD2
size: many
CDR3: CASSHIPGTSGRAAYNEQFF

J: TRBJ1-1
V: TRBV7-8
D: TRBD1
size: -
CDR3: CASSTRQGATEAFF

J: TRBJ2-1
V: TRBV7-3
D: TRBD2
size: few
CDR3: CASSYGLVSYNEQFF

J: TRBJ2-1
V: TRBV20-1
D: TRBD2
size: -
CDR3: CSASNPNRGTSGRASYNEQFF

J: TRBJ2-3
V: TRBV27
D: TRBD1
size: -
CDR3: CASSSRDRAVDTQYF

J: TRBJ2-5
V: TRBV6-2/TRBV6-3
D: -
size: -
CDR3: CASNRIGTSQETQYF

J: TRBJ1-5
V: TRBV20-1
D: TRBD1
size: few
CDR3: CSAGLRGLGNQPQHF

J: TRBJ2-2
V: TRBV18
D: TRBD1
size: -
CDR3: CASSLPTGVNTGELFF

J: TRBJ2-3
V: TRBV5-1
D: TRBD2
size: many
CDR3: CASSPLAGGATDTQYF

J: TRBJ2-1
V: TRBV7-2
D: TRBD2
size: few
CDR3: CASSMGLAGGQFF

J: TRBJ2-5
V: TRBV20-1
D: TRBD2
size: few
CDR3: CSAREREGGETQYF

J: TRBJ1-5
V: TRBV20-1
D: TRBD1
size: many
CDR3: CSAPGQEGRQPQHF

J: TRBJ2-5
V: TRBV10-3
D: -
size: -
CDR3: CAISESGAGETQYF

J: TRBJ1-5
V: TRBV28
D: TRBD1
size: -
CDR3: CASSIQGALSNQPQHF

J: TRBJ2-2
V: TRBV7-3
D: -
size: many
CDR3: CASSLTLQGAGELFF

J: TRBJ2-5
V: TRBV10-3
D: -
size: many
CDR3: CAISEEGRETQYF

J: TRBJ1-5
V: TRBV12-3/TRBV12-4
D: -
size: -
CDR3: CASSGGLGNQPQHF

J: TRBJ2-6
V: TRBV27
D: -
size: few
CDR3: CASSVYRELKTPGANVLTF

J: TRBJ1-1
V: TRBV6-5
D: TRBD1
size: few
CDR3: CASCLLDRGCTEAFF

J: TRBJ2-2
V: TRBV14
D: TRBD1
size: few
CDR3: CASSPTGYPTGELFF

J: TRBJ2-7
V: TRBV29-1
D: -
size: few
CDR3: CSVGSRRRGYEQYF

J: TRBJ2-1
V: TRBV29-1
D: -
size: few
CDR3: CSVVDPQKQFF

J: TRBJ2-7
V: TRBV5-1
D: -
size: -
CDR3: CASSLAKDMSKQYF

J: TRBJ2-3
V: TRBV6-6
D: TRBD2
size: -
CDR3: CAETSGRTDTQYF

J: TRBJ2-7
V: TRBV20-1
D: TRBD2
size: many
CDR3: CSARDGASGTYEQYF

J: TRBJ2-5
V: TRBV7-9
D: -
size: few
CDR3: CASSIRTPSTETQYF

J: TRBJ1-4
V: TRBV14
D: TRBD1
size: once
CDR3: CASSQGYRGSNEKLFF